This section outlines one TCR beta chain sequence together with its context. There is no known antigen for this receptor. Base quality data are lacking; no much larger clone is found one base away. The library was obtained by the immunoSEQ multiplex PCR assay. A mixture of 60 forward primers for TCR Vbeta segments and 13 reverse primers for TCR Jbeta segments was used in the multiplex PCR. A multiplex PCR assay on genomic DNA amplified the CDR3 region of rearranged TCR beta genes. On the Illumina HiSeq System, the amplified TCR beta libraries were sequenced as 87-base-pair reads. Per the source publication's procedure: In a later analysis, tens of millions of unique TCR beta chains were counted across the 500 to 850 repertoires, and roughly 11 million of these chains were shared by at least two donors. A nearest-neighbor algorithm error-corrected the raw reads and collapsed the reads into unique sequences, merging closely related sequences to remove PCR and sequencing errors. CDR3 sequences were aligned to IMGT reference sequences to assign V, D and J gene segments. For a sequence to be retained, a match of at least six nucleotides to both a V gene segment and a J gene segment was required. A rearrangement was called productive if the CDR3 had no stop codons and remained in frame with V and J, and every other rearrangement was called non-productive. CDR3 was defined according to IMGT convention as the region running from the second conserved V-encoded cysteine to the conserved J-encoded phenylalanine. Sequences without an unambiguous match to a single V gene segment were excluded from the earlier analysis of about 600 of the donors. An earlier analysis of a few hundred of the donors classified V segments as functional when productive rearrangements were above 56.7% and as segregating when the standard deviation between donors was above 5%. A statistical classification framework was built to diagnose cytomegalovirus status from the catalog of TCR beta chain sequences. A later analysis assigned V and J genes by comparing TCR nucleotide sequences with IMGT/GENE-DB human TR gene sequences. In a later analysis, CDR3 sequences and most-parsimonious VDJ recombination scenarios were assigned using the TCRdist pipeline. In a later analysis, each TCR beta chain was defined by its CDR3 amino acid sequence together with its V-gene family, and reads lacking a unique V-gene family were excluded. A later analysis removed nearly 600 highly shared, low-generation-probability nucleotide sequences to deal with suspected cross-contamination and a sequencing artifact. A later analysis calculated a clonal expansion index for each public chain from normalized within-repertoire ranks of inferred template counts. In a later analysis, generation probabilities were computed with a VDJ recombination model fitted to out-of-frame rearrangements, and the resulting probabilities were checked against IGoR. Hypergeometric tests were used in a later analysis to score TCR-TCR, TCR-HLA and TCR-CMV co-occurrence, with a repertoire-size bias correction applied to the TCR pairs. A later analysis estimated false discovery rates by permuting HLA or CMV assignments 20 times. In a later analysis, co-occurring TCRs were grouped with DBSCAN, and TCRdist sequence similarity was added when clustering was performed within HLA-allele-positive subsets. For co-occurrence clustering, repertoires with fewer than 30,000 or more than 120,000 public chains were excluded, along with four or five repertoires with anomalous nucleotide sharing. The table comes from immuneACCESS by way of TCRdb, which keeps in-frame sequences with V and J called. Part of the clones is missing from these tables; in studies checked, under half for an unresolved V gene and the rest for unknown reasons. V, J and clone size reflect that table, while D and trimming were determined from the DNA. Recorded for this sample are fewer than 200,000 clones; 70% to 80% of them occurred a single time. The top ten clonotypes cover 0.6% to 0.95% of the sample.

The data originate from a study of cytomegalovirus exposure and HLA in healthy donors (dated by TCRdb to about 2017). General notes on the study: According to an earlier analysis of a few hundred of the donors, about 179 million T cells yielded approximately 120 million unique TCR beta sequences and about 280 Gb of sequence data. An early release covering about 600 HLA-typed donors comprised about 300 gigabases of sequencing data and 85 million or so unique TCR sequences. The genetic ancestry cluster associated with self-reported Caucasian donors included approximately 85% of the approximately 430 genotyped donors. The aim of the study was to test whether cataloging public T cell receptors could identify signatures of past pathogen exposure. The T cell repertoires of several hundred subjects were profiled by immunosequencing and related to cytomegalovirus serostatus. A separate validation cohort of 90 to 150 different subjects was used in addition to the approximately 670-subject first cohort. To predict cytomegalovirus infection status, the study combined high-throughput TCR immunosequencing, statistical association of individual TCRs with disease status, and machine learning. To study patterns of TCR occurrence, a later analysis re-analyzed previously published TCR beta repertoires from 666 donors and added high-resolution HLA genotyping. Rather than using new phenotypic data, the later analysis identified candidate immune exposures from TCR beta sequences and from how often those sequences occurred across donors. In an earlier analysis of more than 550 of the donors, high-throughput TCR beta sequencing was used to judge whether each TCR beta V gene segment behaved as functional or pseudogenic. Donor age, sex, ethnicity and CMV serostatus were compiled alongside the repertoire data. A later genetic analysis took genome-wide SNP genotypes for 398 of the 666 donors and used that subset as a discovery cohort. All discovery cohort repertoires had been generated using a single sequencing platform. HLA typing covered class I and class II loci at four-digit resolution. Typing coverage varied by locus: about 629-640 donors for A, B, C, DRB1 and DQB1; roughly 560 for DQA1; more than 600 for DPA1; approximately 450 for DPB1. Several DR-DQ haplotypes were treated as single units for association and clustering because of strong linkage in the cohort. On average, around 240,000 unique TCR beta nucleotide sequences were sequenced per donor among 350 to 400 genotyped donors of the cohort, with around 19% of those sequences being non-productive. What the research found in general, with its limitations: In an earlier analysis of about 600 of the donors, most TCR beta V segments appeared in productive rearrangements about 87% or about 30% of the time, broadly matching IMGT annotations. The authors suggested that the approach could potentially be extended to other disease states and immunological phenotypes. Linkage disequilibrium might explain the correlated functional status among segregating V segments, but an unknown experimental factor could not be ruled out. According to a later analysis, parvovirus B19, influenza, CMV and Epstein-Barr virus appeared linked to several top co-occurrence clusters. HLA typing was unavailable for some donors at each locus, so association tests used only the typed subset. At a false discovery rate of 0.05, a later analysis linked approximately 18,000 TCR beta sequences to specific HLA alleles. Most CMV-associated TCR beta chains appeared to be HLA-restricted in a later analysis, and the HLA associations seemed to be driven largely by CMV exposure. The classifier was reported to diagnose cytomegalovirus status with high specificity and sensitivity in both the original cohort and the validation cohort. V-gene and J-gene trimming of TCR beta chains was associated with a missense DCLRE1C variant in a later genetic analysis, and the association was replicated in an independent cohort. Only TCR beta chains were sequenced in this cohort, and the absence of alpha or paired-chain data limited detectable features. According to a later analysis, TCR association rates differed among HLA loci, with DRB1 alleles showing the most associated TCRs and HLA-C alleles showing the fewest. Roughly uniform sequencing depth across donors was assumed in presence/absence analyses, although this assumption may not hold. CMV serostatus was the only immune exposure information available for the cohort. A cluster of highly shared sequence variants was judged likely to be a technical artifact of the sequencing pipeline. Assigning TCR associations to individual alleles was difficult when HLA alleles, especially DR and DQ, strongly co-occurred. The study gave a list of under 200 TCR beta chains associated with cytomegalovirus. Some IMGT-functional V segments, including TRBV6-2 and TRBV6-3, could not be distinguished by the 87-base-pair reads and were therefore excluded. A later analysis found that HLA-associated TCR beta chains were more clonally expanded and had lower generation probabilities than equally common non-associated chains. In vitro tests confirmed that three of the cytomegalovirus-associated TCR beta chains recognize cytomegalovirus antigens. Most TCR sequences were seen in very few donors, while some public TCRs were found in many individuals. A further reported finding was that TCR beta sequences accurately predicted the HLA-A and HLA-B alleles for most subjects in the first cohort. The earlier analysis of 587 of the donors excluded around 17 rarely observed V segments, including chromosome 9 orphons, because counts were too low. In a later genetic analysis, fewer N-insertions in productive TCRs were reported among donors in an Asian-associated ancestry cluster than the approximately 670-donor mean.

Cut back by 0 bases and 1 base, the V and J ends lie 13 bases apart. From its cysteine to its phenylalanine, the CDR3 spans 17 amino acids. Kept here is only the CDR3 DNA, which spans 51 bases and is read in frame from base 1. The germline V gene specifies SGHRS as CDR1 and YFSETQ as CDR2. The cohort comprised 710 or so healthy bone marrow donors. At the time of sampling, all cohort members were nominally healthy, though unrecorded immune exposures were likely present. The donor was CMV seronegative and belonged to the group of several hundred seronegative cohort members. Every donor gave a peripheral blood sample, and the peripheral blood mononuclear cells from that sample were used for TCR beta sequencing. Genomic DNA was extracted from the blood cell samples with the Qiagen DNeasy Blood Extraction Kit.

This receptor was taken from a female donor in good health and CMV-seronegative. The chain uses TRBV5-1 and TRBJ1-4; no D gene call is confident. Sequences were obtained from PBMCs. The CDR3 reads CASSLDRGVGTNEKLFF. At the DNA level, the sequence is TGCGCCAGCAGCTTGGATCGGGGTGTAGGAACTAATGAAAAACTGTTTTTT.